The present TCR beta chain was sequenced within a study of blood T cell repertoires in COVID-19. As for the study in general: T cells, B-cell-depleted T cells, or PBMCs provided the cDNA or gDNA that served as material.

Source study methods: Amplifying reference gene primers gave estimates of nucleated cell counts. Assay used: immunoSEQ multiplex PCR; TCRdb lists only in-frame clones, some missing. V, J and clone size derive from that table, while D and trimming were established from the DNA sequence. The sample yields 40,000 to 60,000 clones, 84% seen once. The TCR sequence derives from a man aged 50-59 years with acute or convalescent COVID-19. The sequenced material came from peripheral blood.

CDR3 coding DNA: TGTGCCAGCAGGATTATACAGGGGGCTGCAAATGAGCAGTTCTTC. Amino acids: CASRIIQGAANEQFF. This chain joins TRBV27 and TRBJ2-1; 9 bases match TRBD1. The CDR3 runs to 15 residues. V dropped 6 bases and J dropped 7; count of bases not matched to a gene: 10. Germline CDR1 MNHEY, CDR2 SMNVEV (reference sequence).